This record concerns one T cell receptor (beta chain) sequence. As yet, its antigen is unknown. This entry is derived from a study of tissue T cells after allogeneic stem cell transplantation. Study summary: Several unmodified and three CD34-selected T-cell-depleted grafts went to graft-versus-host disease patients.

Sequenced by immunoSEQ multiplex PCR; TCRdb stores in-frame clones only, minus some. The profile covers some 4,500 clones, with 69% appearing a single time and less than 30% taken by the ten largest. The CDR3 contains 15 residues. In germline, CDR1 is SQVTM, CDR2 ANQGSEA. The V segment lost 7 bases and the J segment 0 bases; nucleotides outside the gene matches: 11. Overall study results and limits: Tissue-detected TCR repertoire was only partly captured by blood and spleen T cells. Alloreactivity or antigen specificity of tissue TCRs was not determined; some clones might be host cells.

Gastrointestinal graft-versus-host disease was present in all patients, each treated with several therapy lines. Sequenced material: duodenal tissue, taken at autopsy. The clonotype comes from a female patient aged 18 to 50 with steroid-refractory graft-versus-host disease after an allogeneic stem cell transplant. The T cells may come from the graft donor. The V gene is TRBV29-1, the J gene TRBJ2-7; 8 bases are shared with TRBD2. This CDR3 is CSAFGRGASSYEQYF. The CDR3 nucleotides are TGCAGCGCCTTTGGGCGGGGGGCCAGCTCCTACGAGCAGTACTTC.